This T cell receptor beta chain is drawn from a study of T-cell reconstitution after alpha-beta-depleted transplantation in children. Trimming shortened V by 4 bases and J by 0 bases, and 4 bases separated the two germline ends. The CDR3 length is 13 residues. Germline lookup yields CDR1 DFQATT and CDR2 SNEGSKA (reference sequence). During its preparation, the TCRbeta library received unique molecular identifiers. Each CDR3 protein gets one entry after TCRdb re-called the PCR reads with MiXCR. Of around 530,000 distinct CDR3 sequences listed, over 25% are singletons. The TCR sequence derives from a human donor who donated a stem cell graft to a child with aplastic anemia. The chain joins TRBV20-1 to TRBJ1-6; D not certain. Source: PBMCs from the stem cell graft donor, taken from the stem cell graft. The CDR3 is CSAKSSYNSPLHF. Here the CDR3 DNA reads TGCAGTGCTAAAAGCTCCTATAATTCACCCCTCCACTTT.